In this sample, the clone carrying this T cell receptor beta chain turned up a few times. The antigen is unknown. The CDR3 totals 17 residues. CDR1 and CDR2 from the germline V gene are SEHNR and FQNEAQ (reference sequence). The ends were cut back, 0 bases at V and 1 base at J, with 16 bases in the middle. The data originate from a study of response to subunit inactivated influenza vaccine. TCRdb redid the calling of the RT-PCR reads with MiXCR, one entry per CDR3 protein. The profile shows some 180,000 distinct CDR3 sequences, around 8.8% of them singletons. Overall study results and limits: Authors suggested few new T cells are recruited by each seasonal influenza vaccination.

The sequence was collected from a man aged 45-65 years who received an inactivated influenza vaccine. The material sequenced was non-naive T cells sorted from PBMCs, taken on the day of vaccination. The chain joins TRBV7-9 to TRBJ2-7; a weak D match, TRBD2 (6 bases). The CDR3 loop reads CASSLAGRTTRSYEQYF. DNA of the CDR3: TGTGCCAGCAGCTTAGCGGGGAGGACGACCAGATCCTACGAGCAGTACTTC.